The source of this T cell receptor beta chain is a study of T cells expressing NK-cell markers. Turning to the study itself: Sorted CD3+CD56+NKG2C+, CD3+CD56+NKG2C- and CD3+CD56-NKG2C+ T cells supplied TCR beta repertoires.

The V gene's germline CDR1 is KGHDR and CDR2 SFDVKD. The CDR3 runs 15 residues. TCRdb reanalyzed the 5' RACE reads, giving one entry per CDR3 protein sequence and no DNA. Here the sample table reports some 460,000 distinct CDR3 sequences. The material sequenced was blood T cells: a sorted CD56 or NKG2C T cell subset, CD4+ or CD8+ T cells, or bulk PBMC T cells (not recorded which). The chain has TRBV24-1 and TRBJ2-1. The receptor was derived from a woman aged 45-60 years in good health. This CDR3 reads CATAQRLGQLNEQFF.